One sample yielded the 32 T cell receptor beta chains listed below, sequenced in a study of cytomegalovirus exposure and HLA in healthy donors. The primer mix had 60 Vbeta and 13 Jbeta primers. Profiled with immunoSEQ multiplex PCR; TCRdb holds only in-frame clones, not every one. The data contain 50,000 or so clones, 82% of them singletons. The sample consisted of PBMCs. The receptors shown here come from a woman aged 18-29 years in good health and CMV-seronegative.

The chain links TRBV5-1 to TRBJ2-1; weak D call: TRBD1 (6 bases). The length of the CDR3 is 14 residues. Trimming removed 0 bases at V and 8 bases at J, with 12 bases between. The germline V gene encodes CDR1 SGHRS and CDR2 YFSETQ. The CDR3 loop reads CASSLAQGYHEQFF. CDR3 DNA: TGCGCCAGCAGCTTGGCCCAGGGGTATCATGAGCAGTTCTTC.

V and J are TRBV27 and TRBJ2-3, with a weak D call TRBD2 (5 bases). This CDR3 contains 11 residues. Germline-derived CDR1 and CDR2 are MNHEY and SMNVEV (reference sequence). V shed 8 bases and J shed 2 bases, with 5 bases lying between them. CDR3 DNA: TGTGCCAGCGGACTCACAGATACGCAGTATTTT. Its translation is CASGLTDTQYF.

The V call is TRBV5-4, the J call TRBJ2-3, with 12 bases aligning to TRBD2. With 4 bases clipped from V and 5 bases from J, the junction kept 5 bases outside the gene matches. The CDR3 length is 15 residues. Germline assignment: CDR1 SGHNT and CDR2 YYREEE (reference sequence). The CDR3 region is CASSGTSGWEDTQYF. CDR3 bases: TGTGCCAGCAGCGGGACTAGCGGGTGGGAAGATACGCAGTATTTT.

The chain combines TRBV27 with TRBJ1-5, with no clear D. Germline CDR1 reads MNHEY; CDR2 reads SMNVEV (reference sequence). Trimming took 6 bases from V and 2 from J, leaving 8 bases between them. CDR3 length: 13 residues. The CDR3 protein is CASSVQGNQPQHF. CDR3 DNA sequence: TGTGCCAGCAGCGTGCAGGGCAATCAGCCCCAGCATTTT.

The gene calls are TRBV10-1 and TRBJ2-1; 9 bases are shared with TRBD2. The trim removed 10 bases at V and 4 bases at J, leaving 5 bases unmatched. The CDR3 runs 13 residues. Per germline, CDR1 WNHNN and CDR2 SYGVQD (reference sequence). The CDR3 here is CATSGRSYNEQFF. The DNA of the CDR3 is TGCGCCACCAGCGGGAGGTCGTACAATGAGCAGTTCTTC.

The chain employs TRBV28 and TRBJ2-2, with 7 bases matching TRBD1. This CDR3 contains 13 residues. The J segment lost 8 bases and the V segment lost 8 bases, leaving 8 bases of the junction unmatched. Germline V lookup: CDR1 MDHEN, CDR2 SYDVKM. Here the CDR3 reads CASRDRVAGELFF. The CDR3 DNA follows: TGTGCCAGCCGAGACAGGGTGGCAGGGGAGCTGTTTTTT. The whole variable domain, remainder taken from reference TRBV28 and TRBJ2-2, is DVKVTQSSRYLVKRTGEKVFLECVQDMDHENMFWYRQDPGLGLRLIYFSYDVKMKEKGDIPEGYSVSREKKERFSLILESASTNQTSMYLCASRDRVAGELFFGEGSRLTVL.

The rearrangement joins TRBV27 to TRBJ1-3; no reliable D call. The CDR3 sequence is 17 residues long. Trimming took off 7 bases at V and 2 bases at J, with 21 bases between the two ends. Germline-derived CDR1 and CDR2 are MNHEY and SMNVEV (reference sequence). The CDR3 spells CASIRGHIGGTGNTIYF. CDR3 DNA sequence: TGTGCCAGCATACGAGGTCACATCGGAGGAACTGGAAACACCATATATTTT.

This clone came up once. CDR3 amino acids: CASSLASPWTGGTGYEQYF. The CDR3 DNA follows: TGTGCCAGCAGCTTAGCTTCCCCCTGGACAGGGGGTACCGGCTACGAGCAGTACTTC. V and J are TRBV7-8 and TRBJ2-7; 10 nucleotides line up with TRBD1. Germline-derived CDR1 and CDR2 are SGHVS and FQNEAQ. V trimming: 0 bases; J trimming: 3 bases; junction bases outside the gene matches: 14. The CDR3 has 19 residues.

The CDR3 sequence: CAGRGQETQYF. The CDR3 nucleotides are TGTGCCGGCCGGGGACAAGAGACCCAGTACTTC. The chain links TRBV6-1 to TRBJ2-5; D possibly corresponds to TRBD2 (5 bases). Trimming took off 11 bases at V and 2 bases at J, with 9 bases between the two ends. The CDR3 length is 11 residues. CDR1 and CDR2 (germline): MNHNS, SASEGT.

The chain joins TRBV21-1 to TRBJ2-2; the table assigns TRBD1, which was not confirmed against the DNA. TRBV21-1 is tagged as a pseudogene. The CDR3 is 15 residues long. CDR3 loop: CASSRNKRNTGELFF. CDR3 bases: TGTGCCAGCAGCCGAAACAAAAGGAACACCGGGGAGCTGTTTTTT.

The chain uses TRBV28 and TRBJ2-3; 7 nucleotides align to TRBD2. The CDR3 contains 15 residues. Trimming at V came to 8 bases and at J to 5 bases, leaving 13 bases not matched to a gene. Germline assignment: CDR1 MDHEN and CDR2 SYDVKM. CDR3 coding DNA: TGTGCCAGCCAAACCGTGGCGGGAGCGATAGATACGCAGTATTTT. Residues: CASQTVAGAIDTQYF. The whole variable domain, filled in from reference TRBV28 and TRBJ2-3, reads DVKVTQSSRYLVKRTGEKVFLECVQDMDHENMFWYRQDPGLGLRLIYFSYDVKMKEKGDIPEGYSVSREKKERFSLILESASTNQTSMYLCASQTVAGAIDTQYFGPGTRLTVL.

With regard to this clone: The same CDR3 is also encoded by other DNA sequences in this sample. The V and J genes are TRBV19 and TRBJ1-5; D remains unclear. The germline CDR1 and CDR2 sequences are LNHDA and SQIVND (reference sequence). The V and J ends lost 7 bases and 0 bases respectively, with 16 bases between them. The CDR3 covers 16 residues. The CDR3 sequence is CASTSRSGLSNQPQHF. The CDR3 bases are TGTGCCAGTACCAGCCGGTCGGGTCTTAGCAATCAGCCCCAGCATTTT.

This chain uses TRBV28 with TRBJ1-2; perhaps TRBD1 as D (6 bases). Trimming took 7 bases from V and 0 from J, leaving 15 bases between them. The CDR3 length is 15 residues. Germline loops: CDR1 MDHEN, CDR2 SYDVKM. The CDR3 spells CASTQGTPANYGYTF. In DNA form, the CDR3 reads TGTGCCAGCACTCAAGGGACACCCGCTAACTATGGCTACACCTTC.

The chain employs TRBV4-2 and TRBJ1-5; D unresolved. The CDR3 is 13 amino acids. Trimming pared 0 bases from V and 3 bases from J, leaving 3 bases between. The germline V gene has CDR1 LGHNA and CDR2 YNFKEQ. The CDR3 here is CASSQDYNQPQHF. The CDR3 region has the DNA TGTGCCAGCAGCCAAGATTACAATCAGCCCCAGCATTTT.

The rearrangement links TRBV6-5 to TRBJ1-1; TRBD1 aligns across 8 bases. This CDR3 is built from 13 residues. CDR1 and CDR2 (germline): MNHEY, SVGAGI. V was clipped by 5 bases and J by 8 bases; unmatched bases: 7. Here the CDR3 reads CASSLRDRSEAFF. The CDR3 DNA reads as TGTGCCAGCAGTCTTCGGGACAGGTCAGAAGCTTTCTTT.

This clone came up once. This chain uses TRBV5-4 with TRBJ2-3, with a weak D call TRBD1 (6 bases). In germline, CDR1 is SGHNT, CDR2 YYREEE (reference sequence). The CDR3 has 15 amino acids. V dropped 2 bases and J dropped 6 bases, with 16 bases sitting between them. The CDR3 is CASSFGGFPRDTQYF. The CDR3 DNA sequence: TGTGCCAGCAGCTTTGGGGGCTTTCCCCGGGATACGCAGTATTTT.

The chain carries TRBV5-1 and TRBJ2-3; 7 bases align to TRBD2. Germline trimming cut 4 bases from V and 1 base from J; bases unmatched to any gene: 3. CDR1 and CDR2 (germline): SGHRS, YFSETQ. This CDR3 is 14 amino acids long. The CDR3 region has the DNA TGCGCCAGCAGCCCCACTAGCGGCACAGATACGCAGTATTTT. Amino acid sequence: CASSPTSGTDTQYF.

The rearrangement links TRBV5-1 to TRBJ2-7; maybe TRBD2 (6 bases). From germline, CDR1 is SGHRS and CDR2 YFSETQ. The CDR3 is 16 amino acids. V was clipped by 0 bases and J by 1 base, with 14 bases between them. The CDR3 is CASSLGPGGRSYEQYF. Here the CDR3 DNA reads TGCGCCAGCAGCTTGGGACCCGGGGGTAGGTCCTACGAGCAGTACTTC.

This clone was detected once. The V call is TRBV2, the J call TRBJ1-1, with 7 bases fitting TRBD1. Losses at the gene ends were 4 bases for V and 7 bases for J; bases not matched to a gene: 3. CDR3 length: 12 amino acids. Per germline, CDR1 SNHLY and CDR2 FYNNEI. CDR3 bases: TGTGCCAGCAGTGGAGGACAGGTTGAAGCTTTCTTT. This gives the protein CASSGGQVEAFF. Full variable domain (remainder filled in from reference TRBV2 and TRBJ1-1): EPEVTQTPSHQVTQMGQEVILRCVPISNHLYFYWYRQILGQKVEFLVSFYNNEISEKSEIFDDQFSVERPDGSNFTLKIRSTKLEDSAMYFCASSGGQVEAFFGQGTRLTVV.

V and J are TRBV4-1 and TRBJ1-5; D possibly corresponds to TRBD1 (6 bases). The CDR3 has 15 residues. Germline CDR1 is MGHRA and CDR2 is YSYEKL. V lost 2 bases and J 0 bases, leaving 8 bases between the germline ends. CDR3 loop: CASSQRTASNQPQHF. As DNA, the CDR3 is TGCGCCAGCAGCCAAAGGACAGCTAGCAATCAGCCCCAGCATTTT.

This chain uses TRBV19 with TRBJ1-2, with D possibly TRBD1 on 5 matching bases. This CDR3 has 13 amino acids. V was clipped by 2 bases and J by 5 bases, with 9 bases between them. From germline, CDR1 is LNHDA and CDR2 SQIVND (reference sequence). DNA for the CDR3: TGTGCCAGTAGTATATTGACAGAATATGGCTACACCTTC. Its translation is CASSILTEYGYTF. The full variable domain, completed using reference TRBV19 and TRBJ1-2, is DGGITQSPKYLFRKEGQNVTLSCEQNLNHDAMYWYRQDPGQGLRLIYYSQIVNDFQKGDIAEGYSVSREKKESFPLTVTSAQKNPTAFYLCASSILTEYGYTFGSGTRLTVV.

This clone was seen a handful of times. J is TRBJ2-3 and V is TRBV2; TRBD2 agrees at 8 bases. There are 14 residues in the CDR3. Germline V CDR1 and CDR2: SNHLY, FYNNEI. V lost 8 bases, J lost 2 bases, and 6 bases stayed unmatched. CDR3: CASWVAGYTDTQYF. The CDR3 DNA reads TGTGCCAGCTGGGTAGCGGGGTACACAGATACGCAGTATTTT.

This chain links TRBV30 with TRBJ2-3; D is unresolved. The CDR3 is 12 amino acids. Trimming took 5 bases from V and 5 from J, leaving 11 bases between them. Germline V CDR1 and CDR2: GTSNPN, SVGIG (reference sequence). The DNA of the CDR3 is TGTGCCTGGGGTACTTCGGGAGATACGCAGTATTTT. Protein sequence: CAWGTSGDTQYF.

In this sample, this clone turned up once. In DNA, the CDR3 is TGTGCCAGCAGCTTAGGGCCACTAGCTTCTTACGAGCAGTACTTC. Amino acids: CASSLGPLASYEQYF. The chain is built from TRBV11-2 and TRBJ2-7, with D possibly matching TRBD2 (6 bases). Per germline, CDR1 SGHAT and CDR2 FQNNGV. This CDR3 region has 15 residues. V lost 1 base and J 4 bases, leaving 14 bases between the germline ends. The whole variable domain, filled in from reference TRBV11-2 and TRBJ2-7, reads EAGVAQSPRYKIIEKRQSVAFWCNPISGHATLYWYQQILGQGPKLLIQFQNNGVVDDSQLPKDRFSAERLKGVDSTLKIQPAKLEDSAVYLCASSLGPLASYEQYFGPGTRLTVT.

The rearrangement links TRBV13 to TRBJ1-4; D call uncertain. The CDR3 is 16 residues long. CDR1 and CDR2 from the germline V gene are PRHDT and FYEKMQ (reference sequence). Trimming removed 5 bases from V and 8 bases from J, with 21 bases in between. The CDR3 coding sequence is TGTGCCAGCAGCCAGACACAGAACCAAAGACCCGAAAAACTGTTTTTT. Translated, it gives CASSQTQNQRPEKLFF.

This chain links TRBV6-1 with TRBJ2-2; maybe TRBD2 (6 bases). Trimming removed 11 bases at V and 2 bases at J, with 18 bases between. CDR1 and CDR2 from the germline V gene are MNHNS and SASEGT. This CDR3 comprises 15 residues. The CDR3 bases are TGTGCCGGGGCGGGAAATGAAGTCAACACCGGGGAGCTGTTTTTT. Translation gives CAGAGNEVNTGELFF.

The chain links TRBV19 to TRBJ2-1, with D possibly being TRBD1 (6 bases). V lost 6 bases and J 4 bases, leaving 10 bases between the germline ends. This CDR3 region has 13 residues. Germline lookup yields CDR1 LNHDA and CDR2 SQIVND (reference sequence). CDR3 residues: CASRAGEYNEQFF. The DNA of the CDR3 is TGTGCCAGTAGGGCAGGGGAATACAATGAGCAGTTCTTC.

The chain uses TRBV6-1 and TRBJ1-2, with TRBD1 identical over 9 bases. Losses at the gene ends were 6 bases for V and 2 bases for J; bases not matched to a gene: 4. CDR1 is MNHNS and CDR2 is SASEGT in the germline V gene. The CDR3 is 14 residues long. The CDR3 spells CASRDRGVNYGYTF. The CDR3 coding sequence is TGTGCCAGCAGGGACAGGGGCGTGAACTATGGCTACACCTTC.

This sequence joins TRBV29-1 and TRBJ1-1; TRBD1 matches at 8 bases. Germline CDR1 reads SQVTM; CDR2 reads ANQGSEA. The length of the CDR3 is 12 residues. V dropped 4 bases and J dropped 8; count of bases not matched to a gene: 6. As DNA, the CDR3 is TGCAGCGTTGTAAAAGGACAGGGCGAAGCTTTCTTT. Protein sequence: CSVVKGQGEAFF.

The rearrangement links TRBV28 to TRBJ1-4; D might be TRBD1 (5 bases). Germline V CDR1 and CDR2: MDHEN, SYDVKM. The CDR3 is 15 residues long. V was cut by 8 bases and J by 0 bases, with 13 bases left in between. The CDR3 protein is CASSTGGATNEKLFF. CDR3 bases: TGTGCCAGCTCTACGGGAGGGGCAACTAATGAAAAACTGTTTTTT.

The chain has TRBV7-8 and TRBJ2-7, with 7 bases that match TRBD2. Germline loops: CDR1 SGHVS, CDR2 FQNEAQ. Trimming removed 6 bases from V and 2 bases from J; junction bases left unmatched: 10. There are 15 residues in the CDR3. This chain's CDR3 is CASSPSGIRAYEQYF. In nucleotides, the CDR3 is TGTGCCAGCAGTCCCAGCGGGATTCGGGCCTACGAGCAGTACTTC. The full variable domain, rest sourced from reference TRBV7-8 and TRBJ2-7, is GAGVSQSPRYKVAKRGQDVALRCDPISGHVSLFWYQQALGQGPEFLTYFQNEAQLDKSGLPSDRFFAERPEGSVSTLKIQRTQQEDSAVYLCASSPSGIRAYEQYFGPGTRLTVT.

The gene calls are TRBV29-1 and TRBJ1-3, with 7 bases matching TRBD1. V trimming: 6 bases; J trimming: 2 bases; junction bases outside the gene matches: 7. This CDR3 is 14 amino acids long. Germline V gives CDR1 SQVTM, CDR2 ANQGSEA. This CDR3 is CSVETGLTGNTIYF. DNA for the CDR3: TGCAGCGTCGAGACAGGGTTGACTGGAAACACCATATATTTT. The whole variable domain, filled in from reference TRBV29-1 and TRBJ1-3, reads SAVISQKPSRDICQRGTSLTIQCQVDSQVTMMFWYRQQPGQSLTLIATANQGSEATYESGFVIDKFPISRPNLTFSTLTVSNMSPEDSSIYLCSVETGLTGNTIYFGEGSWLTVV.